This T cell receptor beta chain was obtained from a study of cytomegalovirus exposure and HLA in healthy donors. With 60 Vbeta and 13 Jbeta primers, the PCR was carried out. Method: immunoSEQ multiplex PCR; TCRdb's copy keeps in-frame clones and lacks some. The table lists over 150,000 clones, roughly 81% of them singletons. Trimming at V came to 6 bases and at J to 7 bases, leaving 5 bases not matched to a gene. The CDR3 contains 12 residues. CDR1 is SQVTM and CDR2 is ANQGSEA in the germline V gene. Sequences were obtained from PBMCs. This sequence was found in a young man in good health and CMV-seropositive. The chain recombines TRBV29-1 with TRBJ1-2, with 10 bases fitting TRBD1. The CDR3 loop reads CSVGTGERGYTF. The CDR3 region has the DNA TGCAGCGTCGGGACAGGGGAACGTGGCTACACCTTC.